The 8 T cell receptor beta chains listed next were all sequenced from one sample in a study of regulatory T cells in long-lasting Graves disease. Time point noted: persistent/refractory GD, antithyroid drugs over 5 years with positive TRAb. Generation of the TCR library employed RNA extracted from PBMCs. CDR3-region Arm-PCR and iRepertoire HTBI primers produced the TCR beta libraries. TCRdb processed the multiplex PCR reads anew with MiXCR; each CDR3 protein has one entry. This sample has about 470,000 distinct CDR3 sequences; less than 25% occur once, and the top ten carry 6.5% to 10%. The sample consisted of peripheral blood mononuclear cells (PBMCs), taken when the disease was refractory, from a patient treated with antithyroid drugs. These receptors were obtained from a female donor with Graves disease.

This clonotype appeared a single time. The genes are TRBV5-5 and TRBJ1-3; no firm D call. V was pared by 1 base and J by 0 bases, with 8 bases between. Per the germline V gene, CDR1 is SGHKS and CDR2 is YYEKEE (reference sequence). This CDR3 spans 15 amino acids. The CDR3 loop reads CASSLQGVSGNTIYF. In DNA, the CDR3 is TGTGCCAGCAGCTTGCAAGGCGTCTCTGGAAACACCATATATTTT.

To note about this clonotype: A read error may account for a junction end that differs from germline. The chain is built from TRBV29-1 and TRBJ2-7, with D perhaps matching TRBD1 (6 bases). The CDR3 runs 14 residues. CDR1 is SQVTM, CDR2 ANQGSEA, per germline. This CDR3 is CSVVPGQVTYERYF. The CDR3 region has the DNA TGCAGCGTTGTTCCGGGACAAGTGACCTACGAGCGGTACTTC.

This clonotype came up many times. The V and J genes are TRBV20-1 and TRBJ2-4; D remains ambiguous. CDR1 is DFQATT and CDR2 is SNEGSKA in the germline V gene (reference sequence). This CDR3 is 13 amino acids long. With 3 bases removed from V and 2 bases from J, the gap between germline ends came to 8 bases. The CDR3, as DNA: TGCAGTGCTAGTCAAGGTCCCAAAAACATTCAGTACTTC. It yields the protein CSASQGPKNIQYF.

There are many counts of this clonotype. V usage is TRBV12-3 or TRBV12-4 and J usage is TRBJ1-5; D is uncertain. This CDR3 contains 15 residues. The CDR3, as DNA: TGTGCGGATTGGAGGAATACTTTCCGCAATCAGCCCCAGCATTTT. Its translation: CADWRNTFRNQPQHF.

This clonotype was recorded many times. The V call is TRBV7-2, the J call TRBJ2-5, with TRBD2 matching over 12 bases. This CDR3 comprises 17 residues. The junction had 7 bases not matched to a gene; V was cut back by 5 bases and J by 0 bases. Germline CDR1 and CDR2: SGHTA and FQGNSA. The CDR3 here is CASSLTGLAGYQETQYF. As DNA, the CDR3 is TGTGCCAGCAGCCTTACAGGACTAGCGGGATACCAAGAGACCCAGTACTTC.

This clonotype was counted ten times or more. The CDR3 DNA follows: TGTGCCAGCAGTTTAAAGGGGCATGGCTACACCTTC. Protein product: CASSLKGHGYTF. The chain couples TRBV27 to TRBJ1-2, with D maybe TRBD1 (5 bases). Germline V lookup: CDR1 MNHEY, CDR2 SMNVEV (reference sequence). The CDR3 extends over 12 amino acids. Trimming took off 2 bases at V and 6 bases at J, with 7 bases between the two ends.

This clonotype was observed at least ten times. The rearrangement joins TRBV12-3 or TRBV12-4 to TRBJ1-1; D uncertain. This CDR3 region has 12 residues. Trimming took off 3 bases at V and 8 bases at J, with 10 bases between the two ends. CDR3 coding DNA: TGTGCCAGCAGTTTCGTTGAGTCGGAAGCTTTCTTT. Amino acid sequence: CASSFVESEAFF.

This clonotype was counted ten times or more. Written as DNA, the CDR3 is TGTGCTAGTGGTCCCGGGACAGGGTCAAAACTGTTTTTT. Translation: CASGPGTGSKLFF. V is TRBV12-5 and J is TRBJ1-4; 9 bases map to TRBD1. Unmatched junction bases numbered 5, after V lost 5 bases and J lost 10 bases. CDR1 and CDR2 from the germline V gene are LGHNT and FRNRAP. The CDR3 spans 13 residues.